Shown below are 23 T cell receptor beta chains from a single sample sequenced in a study of T cell responses to AZD1222 COVID-19 vaccine. The method was immunoSEQ multiplex PCR; TCRdb's version includes in-frame clones alone and lacks a portion of them. The profile covers tens of thousands of clones, with around nine tenths appearing a single time and around 5.2% taken by the ten largest. The material sequenced was peripheral blood, taken on day 0 of MenACWY control vaccination. The receptor source for this set is an adult in good health.

This chain uses TRBV4-2 with TRBJ1-2, with D perhaps matching TRBD1 (6 bases). The CDR3 consists of 13 residues. From germline, CDR1 is LGHNA and CDR2 YNFKEQ. Trimming cost V 1 base and J 5 bases, with 8 bases left between them. The CDR3 spells CASSQGQEYGYTF. Here the CDR3 DNA reads TGTGCCAGCAGCCAAGGACAGGAATATGGCTACACCTTC.

This chain uses TRBV3-1 (or the pseudogene TRBV3-2) with TRBJ2-5; D is ambiguous. The CDR3 loop spans 13 amino acids. Trimming took off 1 base at V and 4 bases at J, with 7 bases between the two ends. Per the germline V gene, CDR1 is LGHDT and CDR2 is YNNKEL (reference sequence). DNA for the CDR3: TGTGCCAGCAGCCAAGTAATAGTAGAGACCCAGTACTTC. Its protein is CASSQVIVETQYF.

V gene TRBV5-1 combines with J gene TRBJ1-4; 9 bases fit TRBD1. This CDR3 contains 16 residues. Germline V gene sequence: CDR1 SGHRS, CDR2 YFSETQ. V lost 3 bases to trimming and J lost 5 bases; unmatched junction nucleotides: 8. CDR3 loop: CASSSDGTGSNEKLFF. CDR3 coding DNA: TGCGCCAGCAGCTCGGATGGGACAGGGTCGAATGAAAAACTGTTTTTT.

This sequence joins TRBV10-3 and TRBJ2-1; 10 nucleotides agree with TRBD2. CDR3 size: 16 residues. Trimming at V came to 2 bases and at J to 5 bases, leaving 6 bases not matched to a gene. Germline loops: CDR1 ENHRY, CDR2 SYGVKD. The CDR3 spells CAISEASGSGHNEQFF. CDR3 sequence (DNA): TGTGCCATCAGTGAGGCTAGCGGGAGTGGCCACAATGAGCAGTTCTTC.

In its sample, this clone was seen once. The chain joins TRBV5-1 to TRBJ2-2, with D unclear. The CDR3 length is 11 residues. V lost 7 bases and J lost 5, with 6 bases in between. Germline CDR1 and CDR2: SGHRS and YFSETQ. The CDR3 here is CASGRTGELFF. The CDR3 DNA reads as TGCGCCAGCGGCAGAACCGGGGAGCTGTTTTTT.

The chain carries TRBV19 and TRBJ1-5; perhaps TRBD1 as D (5 bases). V lost 2 bases and J lost 4, with 9 bases in between. The CDR3 has 14 amino acids. Per germline, CDR1 LNHDA and CDR2 SQIVND (reference sequence). The CDR3 DNA follows: TGTGCCAGTAGTATACAGGGTCCGAATCAGCCCCAGCATTTT. It encodes CASSIQGPNQPQHF.

This chain links TRBV19 with TRBJ1-5; 10 bases match TRBD1. This CDR3 spans 15 amino acids. V shed 1 base and J 6 bases; nucleotides not matched to a gene: 3. From germline, CDR1 is LNHDA and CDR2 SQIVND (reference sequence). CDR3 nucleotide sequence: TGTGCCAGTAGTATAGGACAGGGGGCGGGTCAGCCCCAGCATTTT. It specifies CASSIGQGAGQPQHF. The full variable domain, rest sourced from reference TRBV19 and TRBJ1-5, is DGGITQSPKYLFRKEGQNVTLSCEQNLNHDAMYWYRQDPGQGLRLIYYSQIVNDFQKGDIAEGYSVSREKKESFPLTVTSAQKNPTAFYLCASSIGQGAGQPQHFGDGTRLSIL.

The genes are TRBV7-2 and TRBJ1-2; TRBD1 aligns across 8 bases. The V gene end was trimmed by 6 bases and the J gene end by 7 bases; junction bases not matched to a gene: 10. Germline CDR1 SGHTA, CDR2 FQGNSA. This CDR3 has 14 residues. CDR3 sequence reads: CASSPRTGRGGYTF. In nucleotides, the CDR3 is TGTGCCAGCAGTCCCCGGACAGGGAGGGGTGGCTACACCTTC.

V and J are TRBV2 and TRBJ2-7, with 8 bases lining up with TRBD1. The trim removed 8 bases at V and 3 bases at J, leaving 9 bases unmatched. Germline loops: CDR1 SNHLY, CDR2 FYNNEI. CDR3 length: 14 amino acids. DNA for the CDR3: TGTGCCAGCGGGCCGGGACAGGCAGACTACGAGCAGTACTTC. Amino acid sequence: CASGPGQADYEQYF.

This clone was detected a few times. The chain joins TRBV5-1 to TRBJ1-1; maybe TRBD1 (6 bases). CDR1 is SGHRS and CDR2 is YFSETQ in the germline V gene. This CDR3 has 15 amino acids. Trimming removed 0 bases from V and 5 bases from J, with 14 bases in between. CDR3 amino acids: CASSLDWGPGTEAFF. CDR3 in DNA: TGCGCCAGCAGCTTGGATTGGGGGCCAGGGACTGAAGCTTTCTTT.

This clone appeared once. This chain links TRBV24-1 with TRBJ2-1; 9 bases agree with TRBD2. CDR1 and CDR2 from the germline V gene are KGHDR and SFDVKD. The ends lost 1 base at V and 8 bases at J; junction bases unmatched: 8. CDR3 length: 16 amino acids. CDR3 nucleotide sequence: TGTGCCACCAGTGATTTTAGTAGCGGGAGTGGGGATGAGCAGTTCTTC. Translation gives CATSDFSSGSGDEQFF.

V is TRBV20-1 and J is TRBJ2-7; D call uncertain. The length of the CDR3 is 11 residues. Germline assignment: CDR1 DFQATT and CDR2 SNEGSKA (reference sequence). The V end lost 4 bases, the J end lost 4 bases, and 8 bases lay between the germline ends. The CDR3 region has the DNA TGCAGTGCTAACCTGGTATACGAGCAGTACTTC. Amino acid sequence: CSANLVYEQYF.

The J gene is TRBJ1-1, the V gene TRBV2; D call uncertain. The germline gives CDR1 SNHLY, CDR2 FYNNEI. The CDR3 runs to 12 residues. With 8 bases removed from V and 8 bases from J, the gap between germline ends came to 15 bases. In DNA form, the CDR3 reads TGTGCCAGCCTATGGGCCTTAGGAGAAGCTTTCTTT. Its translation: CASLWALGEAFF.

V and J are TRBV18 and TRBJ1-4; D is ambiguous. V shed 3 bases and J shed 7 bases, with 9 bases lying between them. The CDR3 spans 13 residues. Germline V lookup: CDR1 KGHSH, CDR2 LQKENI. The CDR3 region has the DNA TGTGCCAGCTCACCCCCATCTATTGAAAAACTGTTTTTT. Its protein is CASSPPSIEKLFF.

V usage is TRBV7-6 and J usage is TRBJ2-2; weak D call: TRBD2 (6 bases). CDR3 size: 19 residues. V dropped 4 bases and J dropped 0 bases, with 21 bases sitting between them. Per germline, CDR1 SGHVS and CDR2 FNYEAQ. CDR3 sequence reads: CASSSPYQAGLSNTGELFF. CDR3 DNA sequence: TGTGCCAGCAGCTCCCCTTATCAGGCGGGACTTTCGAACACCGGGGAGCTGTTTTTT.

CDR3 sequence (DNA): TGCGCCAGCAGTGAGGAGGACCGGACAGGGGGTTCCACCGGGGAGCTGTTTTTT. The encoded protein is CASSEEDRTGGSTGELFF. The V gene is TRBV10-2, the J gene TRBJ2-2, with TRBD1 matching 10 bases. CDR1 and CDR2 from the germline V gene are WSHSY and SAAADI. The CDR3 contains 18 residues. J gave up 4 bases and V 2 bases, and 10 bases lay outside the gene matches.

The rearrangement links TRBV3-1 (or the pseudogene TRBV3-2) to TRBJ1-2; the D gene is possibly TRBD1 (5 bases). V dropped 0 bases and J dropped 0 bases, with 8 bases sitting between them. In germline, CDR1 is LGHDT, CDR2 YNNKEL (reference sequence). This CDR3 is built from 15 residues. The DNA of the CDR3 is TGTGCCAGCAGCCAAGATGACAGAGCTAACTATGGCTACACCTTC. Translated, it gives CASSQDDRANYGYTF.

This chain joins TRBV28 and TRBJ1-5, with 10 bases that match TRBD1. The ends lost 7 bases at V and 3 bases at J; junction bases unmatched: 9. The CDR3 has 16 amino acids. Germline V gene data show CDR1 as MDHEN and CDR2 as SYDVKM. The CDR3 DNA follows: TGTGCCAGCACTTCCGTCGGGACAGGGGTCAATCAGCCCCAGCATTTT. It translates to CASTSVGTGVNQPQHF. Full variable domain (remainder filled in from reference TRBV28 and TRBJ1-5): DVKVTQSSRYLVKRTGEKVFLECVQDMDHENMFWYRQDPGLGLRLIYFSYDVKMKEKGDIPEGYSVSREKKERFSLILESASTNQTSMYLCASTSVGTGVNQPQHFGDGTRLSIL.

The chain links TRBV9 to TRBJ2-2, with a weak D call TRBD2 (6 bases). Germline V lookup: CDR1 SGDLS, CDR2 YYNGEE. The CDR3 extends over 15 amino acids. Trimming pared 1 base from V and 1 base from J, leaving 8 bases between. CDR3 DNA: TGTGCCAGCAGCGTAATGCGGGAGAACACCGGGGAGCTGTTTTTT. Its protein product is CASSVMRENTGELFF. The whole variable domain, remainder taken from reference TRBV9 and TRBJ2-2, is DSGVTQTPKHLITATGQRVTLRCSPRSGDLSVYWYQQSLDQGLQFLIQYYNGEERAKGNILERFSAQQFPDLHSELNLSSLELGDSALYFCASSVMRENTGELFFGEGSRLTVL.

The V gene is TRBV27, the J gene TRBJ2-7; 10 bases align to TRBD2. This CDR3 is 14 amino acids long. The germline V gene has CDR1 MNHEY and CDR2 SMNVEV (reference sequence). The V gene end was trimmed by 2 bases and the J gene end by 3 bases; junction bases not matched to a gene: 1. CDR3 region: CASSLLAGDYEQYF. In DNA, the CDR3 is TGTGCCAGCAGTTTACTAGCGGGGGACTACGAGCAGTACTTC.

This chain connects TRBV5-1 to TRBJ2-2; D gene uncertain. CDR3 length: 16 residues. V lost 0 bases and J 1 base, leaving 10 bases between the germline ends. Per germline, CDR1 SGHRS and CDR2 YFSETQ. The CDR3 coding sequence is TGCGCCAGCAGCTTGGCCGGGCACCAGAACACCGGGGAGCTGTTTTTT. This gives the protein CASSLAGHQNTGELFF.

As DNA, the CDR3 is TGTGCCAGCAGCTTAAGAATATGGGGGCAAGGCACCGGGGAGCTGTTTTTT. Protein sequence: CASSLRIWGQGTGELFF. The J gene is TRBJ2-2, the V gene TRBV11-3, with a tentative D call TRBD1 (6 bases). CDR3 length: 17 residues. Germline CDR1 and CDR2: SGHNT and YENEEA. The V end lost 2 bases, the J end lost 4 bases, and 17 bases lay between the germline ends. Full variable domain (outside the CDR3, taken from reference TRBV11-3 and TRBJ2-2): EAGVVQSPRYKIIEKKQPVAFWCNPISGHNTLYWYLQNLGQGPELLIRYENEEAVDDSQLPKDRFSAERLKGVDSTLKIQPAELGDSAVYLCASSLRIWGQGTGELFFGEGSRLTVL.

The chain is built from TRBV11-3 and TRBJ2-5; 7 bases are a match to TRBD2. The CDR3 is 16 residues long. The trim removed 5 bases at V and 2 bases at J, leaving 11 bases unmatched. CDR1 is SGHNT, CDR2 YENEEA, per germline. The DNA for the CDR3 is TGTGCCAGCAGCCCCTCCCCTAGCGGAGTTCAAGAGACCCAGTACTTC. Its protein is CASSPSPSGVQETQYF.